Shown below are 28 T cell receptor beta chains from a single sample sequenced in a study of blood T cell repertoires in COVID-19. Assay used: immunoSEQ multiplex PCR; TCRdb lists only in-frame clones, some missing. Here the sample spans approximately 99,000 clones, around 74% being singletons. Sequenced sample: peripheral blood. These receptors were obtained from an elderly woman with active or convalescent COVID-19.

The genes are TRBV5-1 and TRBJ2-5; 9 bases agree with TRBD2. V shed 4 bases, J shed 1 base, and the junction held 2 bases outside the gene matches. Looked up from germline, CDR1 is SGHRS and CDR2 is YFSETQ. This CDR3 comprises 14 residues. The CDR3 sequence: CASSRTSAQETQYF. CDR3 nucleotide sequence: TGCGCCAGCAGCCGGACTAGCGCCCAAGAGACCCAGTACTTC. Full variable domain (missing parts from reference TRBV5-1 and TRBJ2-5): KAGVTQTPRYLIKTRGQQVTLSCSPISGHRSVSWYQQTPGQGLQFLFEYFSETQRNKGNFPGRFSGRQFSNSRSEMNVSTLELGDSALYLCASSRTSAQETQYFGPGTRLLVL.

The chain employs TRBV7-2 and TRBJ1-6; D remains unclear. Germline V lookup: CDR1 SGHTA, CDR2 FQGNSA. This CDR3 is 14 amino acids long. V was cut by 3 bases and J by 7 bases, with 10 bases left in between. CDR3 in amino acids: CASSFSGGNSPLHF. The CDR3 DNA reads TGTGCCAGCAGCTTTAGCGGCGGGAATTCACCCCTCCACTTT.

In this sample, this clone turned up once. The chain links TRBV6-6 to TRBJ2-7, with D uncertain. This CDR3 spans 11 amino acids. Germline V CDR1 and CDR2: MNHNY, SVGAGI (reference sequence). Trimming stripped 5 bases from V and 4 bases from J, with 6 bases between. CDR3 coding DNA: TGTGCCAGCAGTCCCTTATACGAGCAGTACTTC. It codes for CASSPLYEQYF.

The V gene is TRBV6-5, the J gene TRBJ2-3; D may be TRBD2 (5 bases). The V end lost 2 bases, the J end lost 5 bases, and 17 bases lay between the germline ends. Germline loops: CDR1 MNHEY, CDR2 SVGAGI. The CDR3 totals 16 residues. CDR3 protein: CASSYPSEEEKDTQYF. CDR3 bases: TGTGCCAGCAGTTACCCCTCCGAGGAGGAAAAAGATACGCAGTATTTT.

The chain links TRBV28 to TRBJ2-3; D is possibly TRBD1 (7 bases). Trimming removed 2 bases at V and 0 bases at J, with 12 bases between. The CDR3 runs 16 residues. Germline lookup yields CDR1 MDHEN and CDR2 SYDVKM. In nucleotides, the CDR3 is TGTGCCAGCAGTTTACAACAGGGGACTAGCACAGATACGCAGTATTTT. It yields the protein CASSLQQGTSTDTQYF.

The CDR3 coding sequence is TGTGCCAGCAGCTTCTTGGCGGAGAACCAAGAGACCCAGTACTTC. Protein: CASSFLAENQETQYF. The gene calls are TRBV7-6 and TRBJ2-5; D not certain. V was trimmed by 3 bases and J by 0 bases, leaving 11 bases between them. Germline V gene lookup returns CDR1 SGHVS and CDR2 FNYEAQ. The CDR3 is 15 amino acids.

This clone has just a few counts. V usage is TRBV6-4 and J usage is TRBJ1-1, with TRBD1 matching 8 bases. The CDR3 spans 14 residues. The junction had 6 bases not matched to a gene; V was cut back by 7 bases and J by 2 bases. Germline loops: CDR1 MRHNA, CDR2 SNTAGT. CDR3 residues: CASKRDRTNTEAFF. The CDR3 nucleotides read TGTGCCAGCAAGAGGGACAGGACTAACACTGAAGCTTTCTTT.

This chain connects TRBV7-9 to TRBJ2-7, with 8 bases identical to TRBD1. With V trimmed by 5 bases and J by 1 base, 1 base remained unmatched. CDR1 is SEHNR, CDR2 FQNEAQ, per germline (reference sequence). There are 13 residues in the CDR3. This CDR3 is CASSRTGSYEQYF. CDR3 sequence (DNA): TGTGCCAGCAGCCGGACAGGGTCCTACGAGCAGTACTTC.

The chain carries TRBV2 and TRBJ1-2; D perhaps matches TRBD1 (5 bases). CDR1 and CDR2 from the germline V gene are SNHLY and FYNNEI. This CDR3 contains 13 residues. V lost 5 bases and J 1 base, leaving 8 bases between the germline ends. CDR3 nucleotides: TGTGCCAGCAGTACAGGATTTAACTATGGCTACACCTTC. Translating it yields CASSTGFNYGYTF.

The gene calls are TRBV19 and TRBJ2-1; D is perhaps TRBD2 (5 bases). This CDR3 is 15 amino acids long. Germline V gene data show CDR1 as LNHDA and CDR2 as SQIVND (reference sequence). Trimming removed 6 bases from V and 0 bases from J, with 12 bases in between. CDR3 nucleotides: TGTGCCAGTAGAATTCGGAGCGGCTCCTACAATGAGCAGTTCTTC. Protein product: CASRIRSGSYNEQFF.

CDR3 loop: CSADRGTSKFF. The DNA for the CDR3 is TGCAGTGCCGACCGGGGGACTAGCAAGTTCTTC. The chain uses TRBV20-1 and TRBJ2-1; TRBD2 matches at 9 bases. This CDR3 has 11 amino acids. V was pared by 6 bases and J by 14 bases, with 8 bases of the junction left unmatched. Germline CDR1 is DFQATT and CDR2 is SNEGSKA (reference sequence).

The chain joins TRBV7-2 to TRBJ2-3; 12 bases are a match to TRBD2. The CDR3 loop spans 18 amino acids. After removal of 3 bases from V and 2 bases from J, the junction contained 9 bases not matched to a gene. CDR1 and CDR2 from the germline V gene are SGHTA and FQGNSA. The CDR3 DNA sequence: TGTGCCAGCAGCTTTTCCGGAGGACTAGCGGGATCCACAGATACGCAGTATTTT. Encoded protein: CASSFSGGLAGSTDTQYF. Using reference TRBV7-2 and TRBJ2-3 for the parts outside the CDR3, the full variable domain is GAGVSQSPSNKVTEKGKDVELRCDPISGHTALYWYRQSLGQGLEFLIYFQGNSAPDKSGLPSDRFSAERTGGSVSTLTIQRTQQEDSAVYLCASSFSGGLAGSTDTQYFGPGTRLTVL.

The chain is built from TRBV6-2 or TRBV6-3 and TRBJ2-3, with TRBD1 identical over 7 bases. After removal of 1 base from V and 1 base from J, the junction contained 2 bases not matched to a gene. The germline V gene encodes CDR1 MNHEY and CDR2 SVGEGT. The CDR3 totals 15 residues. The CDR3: CASSYFDRGTDTQYF. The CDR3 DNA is TGTGCCAGCAGTTACTTCGACAGGGGCACAGATACGCAGTATTTT.

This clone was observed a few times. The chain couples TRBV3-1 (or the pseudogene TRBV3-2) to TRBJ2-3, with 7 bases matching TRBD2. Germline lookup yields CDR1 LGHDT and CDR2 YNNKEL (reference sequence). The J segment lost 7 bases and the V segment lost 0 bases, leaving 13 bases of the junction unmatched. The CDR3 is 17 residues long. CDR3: CASSQDIGGGELNTQYF. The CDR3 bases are TGTGCCAGCAGCCAAGATATTGGTGGGGGGGAGTTGAATACGCAGTATTTT.

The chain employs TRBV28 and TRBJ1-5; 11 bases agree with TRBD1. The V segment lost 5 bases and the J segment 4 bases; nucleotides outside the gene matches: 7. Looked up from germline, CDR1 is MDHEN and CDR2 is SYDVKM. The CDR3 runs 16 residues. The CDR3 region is CASSPGQGAGNQPQHF. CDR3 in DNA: TGTGCCAGCAGTCCAGGACAGGGGGCGGGTAATCAGCCCCAGCATTTT.

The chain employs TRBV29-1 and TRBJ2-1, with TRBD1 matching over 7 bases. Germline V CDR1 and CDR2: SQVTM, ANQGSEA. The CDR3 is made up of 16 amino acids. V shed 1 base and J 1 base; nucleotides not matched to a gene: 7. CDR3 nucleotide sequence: TGCAGCGTTGAAGCCCCGGACAGGCTATCCTACAATGAGCAGTTCTTC. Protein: CSVEAPDRLSYNEQFF.

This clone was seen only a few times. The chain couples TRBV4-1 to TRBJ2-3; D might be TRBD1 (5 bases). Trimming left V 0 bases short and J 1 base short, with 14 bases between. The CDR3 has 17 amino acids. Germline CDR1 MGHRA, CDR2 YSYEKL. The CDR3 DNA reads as TGCGCCAGCAGCCAAGATTGGGGCTCGTGGGGCACAGATACGCAGTATTTT. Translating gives CASSQDWGSWGTDTQYF.

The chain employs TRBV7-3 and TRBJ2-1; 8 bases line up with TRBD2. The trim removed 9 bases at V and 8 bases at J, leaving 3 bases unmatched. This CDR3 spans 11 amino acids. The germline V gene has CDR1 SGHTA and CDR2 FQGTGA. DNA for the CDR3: TGTGCCAGTGGAGCGGGAGATGAGCAGTTCTTC. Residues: CASGAGDEQFF.

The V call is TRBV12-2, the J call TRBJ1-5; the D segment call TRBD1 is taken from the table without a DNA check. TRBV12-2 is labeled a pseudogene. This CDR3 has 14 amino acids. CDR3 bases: TGTGCAAGTCGCTTAGCGACAGGGAATCAGCCCCAGCATTTT. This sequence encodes CASRLATGNQPQHF.

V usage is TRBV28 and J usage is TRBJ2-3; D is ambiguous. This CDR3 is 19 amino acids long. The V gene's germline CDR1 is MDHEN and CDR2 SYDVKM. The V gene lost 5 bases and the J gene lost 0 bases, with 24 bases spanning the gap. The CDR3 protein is CASSLFLSHEEVSTDTQYF. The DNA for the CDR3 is TGTGCCAGCAGTCTTTTTCTGAGCCATGAAGAAGTTAGCACAGATACGCAGTATTTT.

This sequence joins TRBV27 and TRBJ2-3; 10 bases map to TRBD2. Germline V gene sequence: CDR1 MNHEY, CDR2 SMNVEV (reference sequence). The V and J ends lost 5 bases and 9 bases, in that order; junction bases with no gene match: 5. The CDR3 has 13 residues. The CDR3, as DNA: TGTGCCAGCAGTCAAGTACTAGCGGGAACGCAGTATTTT. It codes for CASSQVLAGTQYF.

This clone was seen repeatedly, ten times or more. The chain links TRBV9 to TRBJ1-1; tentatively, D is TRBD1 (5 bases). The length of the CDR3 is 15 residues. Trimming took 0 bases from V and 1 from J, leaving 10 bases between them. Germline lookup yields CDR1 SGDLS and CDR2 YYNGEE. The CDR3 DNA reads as TGTGCCAGCAGCGTAGAGGCAGGGAAGAACACTGAAGCTTTCTTT. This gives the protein CASSVEAGKNTEAFF.

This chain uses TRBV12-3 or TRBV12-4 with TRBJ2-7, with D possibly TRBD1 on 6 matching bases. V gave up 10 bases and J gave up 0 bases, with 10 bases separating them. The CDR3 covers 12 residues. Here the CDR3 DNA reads TGTGCCACCCGGGACAACTCCTACGAGCAGTACTTC. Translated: CATRDNSYEQYF.

Written as DNA, the CDR3 is TGTGCCAGCAGCACCTTAGCGGGAGGCTACAATGAGCAGTTCTTC. This sequence encodes CASSTLAGGYNEQFF. V gene TRBV7-6 combines with J gene TRBJ2-1; 10 nucleotides agree with TRBD2. Germline V gene sequence: CDR1 SGHVS, CDR2 FNYEAQ. Trimming cost V 5 bases and J 3 bases; bases outside gene matches: 4. The CDR3 loop spans 15 amino acids.

The CDR3 DNA reads as TGTGCCAGCAGCGCCCAAGGGGTAGGGGCCAACGTCCTGACTTTC. Its translation is CASSAQGVGANVLTF. J is TRBJ2-6 and V is TRBV9; D possibly corresponds to TRBD1 (5 bases). Trimming pared 3 bases from V and 4 bases from J, leaving 11 bases between. The CDR3 has 15 amino acids. Germline loops: CDR1 SGDLS, CDR2 YYNGEE.

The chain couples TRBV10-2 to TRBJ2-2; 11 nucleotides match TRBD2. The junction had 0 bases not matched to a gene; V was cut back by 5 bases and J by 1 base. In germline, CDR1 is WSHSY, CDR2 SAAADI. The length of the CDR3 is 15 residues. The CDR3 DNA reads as TGCGCCAGCAGTACTAGCGGGAGGAACACCGGGGAGCTGTTTTTT. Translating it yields CASSTSGRNTGELFF.

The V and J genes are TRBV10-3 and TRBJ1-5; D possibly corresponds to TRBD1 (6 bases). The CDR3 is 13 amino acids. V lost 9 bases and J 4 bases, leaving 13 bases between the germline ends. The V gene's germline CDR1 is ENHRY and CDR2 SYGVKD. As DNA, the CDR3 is TGTGCCATAGGGGGATCCTCTAATCAGCCCCAGCATTTT. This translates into CAIGGSSNQPQHF.

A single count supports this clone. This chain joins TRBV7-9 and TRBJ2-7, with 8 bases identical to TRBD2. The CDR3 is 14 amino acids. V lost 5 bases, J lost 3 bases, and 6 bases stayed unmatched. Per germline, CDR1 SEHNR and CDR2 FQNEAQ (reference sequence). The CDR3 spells CASSLAGGHYEQYF. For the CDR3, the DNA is TGTGCCAGCAGCCTGGCGGGAGGCCACTACGAGCAGTACTTC.